This passage covers 15 T cell receptor beta chains from one sample sequenced in a study of OX40 agonist ivuxolimab in advanced cancers. Assay used: immunoSEQ multiplex PCR; TCRdb lists only in-frame clones, some missing. This table holds about 55,000 clones, 88% found once. This specimen was CD4+ or CD8+ T cells sorted from blood, taken in a trial of the OX40 agonist ivuxolimab. All receptors come from an adult with an advanced solid tumor such as melanoma, head and neck, liver or kidney cancer.

This rearrangement joins TRBV6-6 to TRBJ2-1; the D is unclear. V lost 0 bases to trimming and J lost 6 bases, with 6 bases between them. The CDR3 covers 13 residues. CDR1 is MNHNY, CDR2 SVGAGI, per germline (reference sequence). CDR3: CASSYSQANEQFF. The DNA of the CDR3 is TGTGCCAGCAGTTACTCGCAGGCCAATGAGCAGTTCTTC.

This chain uses TRBV6-4 with TRBJ2-1; D possibly corresponds to TRBD1 (6 bases). Deletions cut 4 bases from V and 9 bases from J, with 13 bases between. The germline V gene has CDR1 MRHNA and CDR2 SNTAGT. This CDR3 comprises 13 residues. This CDR3 reads CASSVGPGAEQFF. The DNA of the CDR3 is TGTGCCAGCAGTGTGGGACCAGGGGCTGAGCAGTTCTTC.

V and J are TRBV9 and TRBJ2-3, with D unresolved. There are 15 residues in the CDR3. Trimming took 3 bases from V and 6 from J, leaving 17 bases between them. Germline CDR1 SGDLS, CDR2 YYNGEE. CDR3 nucleotide sequence: TGTGCCAGCAGCGAGACCGACTGGTTTACGGATACGCAGTATTTT. It translates to CASSETDWFTDTQYF. The complete variable domain, with remaining parts taken from reference TRBV9 and TRBJ2-3, reads DSGVTQTPKHLITATGQRVTLRCSPRSGDLSVYWYQQSLDQGLQFLIQYYNGEERAKGNILERFSAQQFPDLHSELNLSSLELGDSALYFCASSETDWFTDTQYFGPGTRLTVL.

J is TRBJ2-1 and V is TRBV7-2; TRBD2 might be the D (6 bases). V lost 3 bases and J 14 bases, leaving 17 bases between the germline ends. Germline CDR1 and CDR2: SGHTA and FQGNSA. The CDR3 is made up of 13 amino acids. The CDR3 is CASSFRSDYSEFF. The DNA for the CDR3 is TGTGCCAGCAGCTTCCGGTCGGACTACTCTGAGTTCTTC.

This clone has just one count. The J gene is TRBJ2-2, the V gene TRBV5-1; the D gene is possibly TRBD1 (6 bases). Germline V gene data show CDR1 as SGHRS and CDR2 as YFSETQ. V lost 4 bases to trimming and J lost 4 bases, with 14 bases between them. The CDR3 is 15 amino acids. This chain's CDR3 is CASSRDRSSTGELFF. Here the CDR3 DNA reads TGCGCCAGCAGCCGAGACAGGTCGAGCACCGGGGAGCTGTTTTTT. The complete variable domain, with remaining parts taken from reference TRBV5-1 and TRBJ2-2, reads KAGVTQTPRYLIKTRGQQVTLSCSPISGHRSVSWYQQTPGQGLQFLFEYFSETQRNKGNFPGRFSGRQFSNSRSEMNVSTLELGDSALYLCASSRDRSSTGELFFGEGSRLTVL.

The chain joins TRBV28 to TRBJ2-3, with unresolved D. The CDR3 is 12 residues long. The V gene's germline CDR1 is MDHEN and CDR2 SYDVKM. The germline V and J ends were trimmed by 6 bases and 6 bases, with 10 bases remaining between them. The CDR3 spells CASSPPVDTQYF. The CDR3 DNA is TGTGCCAGCAGCCCCCCGGTCGATACGCAGTATTTT.

In its sample, this clone was seen once. CDR3 nucleotide sequence: TGTGCCAGCAGTTTCAGGGGCCCGCAGTATAGCAATCAGCCCCAGCATTTT. Amino acid sequence: CASSFRGPQYSNQPQHF. The rearrangement links TRBV27 to TRBJ1-5; perhaps TRBD1 as D (6 bases). V was cut by 3 bases and J by 0 bases, with 15 bases left in between. The CDR3 length is 17 residues. Germline lookup yields CDR1 MNHEY and CDR2 SMNVEV (reference sequence).

J is TRBJ2-1 and V is TRBV7-3, with D possibly being TRBD2 (6 bases). Germline V lookup: CDR1 SGHTA, CDR2 FQGTGA. The CDR3 is 14 amino acids. V was pared by 3 bases and J by 4 bases, with 10 bases between. The CDR3 nucleotides read TGTGCCAGCAGCTTTGATAGCGGTTACAATGAGCAGTTCTTC. This codes for CASSFDSGYNEQFF.

The rearrangement links TRBV19 to TRBJ2-1; tentative D call: TRBD2 (5 bases). CDR1 and CDR2 (germline): LNHDA, SQIVND (reference sequence). The V gene lost 3 bases and the J gene lost 7 bases, with 13 bases spanning the gap. This CDR3 has 14 amino acids. The CDR3 sequence is CASSIVGRRNEQFF. Here the CDR3 DNA reads TGTGCCAGTAGTATTGTAGGGAGAAGGAATGAGCAGTTCTTC.

This chain links TRBV5-4 with TRBJ2-2, with 7 bases lining up with TRBD1. The length of the CDR3 is 15 residues. CDR1 is SGHNT and CDR2 is YYREEE in the germline V gene (reference sequence). The V and J ends lost 4 bases and 5 bases, in that order; junction bases with no gene match: 8. This CDR3 reads CASSPDRVWTGELFF. In DNA form, the CDR3 reads TGTGCCAGCAGCCCCGACAGGGTTTGGACCGGGGAGCTGTTTTTT. The complete variable domain, with remaining parts taken from reference TRBV5-4 and TRBJ2-2, reads ETGVTQSPTHLIKTRGQQVTLRCSSQSGHNTVSWYQQALGQGPQFIFQYYREEENGRGNFPPRFSGLQFPNYSSELNVNALELDDSALYLCASSPDRVWTGELFFGEGSRLTVL.

The chain has TRBV28 and TRBJ2-7, with 7 bases aligning to TRBD1. Germline CDR1 and CDR2: MDHEN and SYDVKM. The CDR3 contains 15 residues. V was clipped by 1 base and J by 2 bases; unmatched bases: 5. CDR3 bases: TGTGCCAGCAGTTTATCCTACAGGGGAACCTACGAGCAGTACTTC. This gives the protein CASSLSYRGTYEQYF. The variable domain in full, completed from reference TRBV28 and TRBJ2-7, reads DVKVTQSSRYLVKRTGEKVFLECVQDMDHENMFWYRQDPGLGLRLIYFSYDVKMKEKGDIPEGYSVSREKKERFSLILESASTNQTSMYLCASSLSYRGTYEQYFGPGTRLTVT.

The gene calls are TRBV5-1 and TRBJ2-3; perhaps D is TRBD1 or TRBD2 (6 bases each). The CDR3 consists of 16 residues. The V and J ends lost 4 bases and 2 bases respectively, with 17 bases between them. Germline V gene sequence: CDR1 SGHRS, CDR2 YFSETQ. CDR3 amino acids: CASSRRGESPTDTQYF. In nucleotides, the CDR3 is TGCGCCAGCAGCAGAAGGGGGGAGTCCCCCACAGATACGCAGTATTTT.

V gene TRBV6-1 combines with J gene TRBJ1-1; D ambiguous. Between the trimmed V and J ends, which lost 6 bases and 5 bases, there was a span of 16 bases. This CDR3 comprises 14 residues. Germline assignment: CDR1 MNHNS and CDR2 SASEGT. This chain's CDR3 is CASRQSLGATEAFF. In nucleotides, the CDR3 is TGTGCCAGCAGGCAGAGCTTAGGAGCAACTGAAGCTTTCTTT.

The CDR3 spells CASNNGAAKNIQYF. Here the CDR3 DNA reads TGTGCCAGCAACAACGGGGCTGCCAAAAACATTCAGTACTTC. This chain uses TRBV6-4 with TRBJ2-4, with D perhaps TRBD1 or TRBD2 (5 bases each). The germline gives CDR1 MRHNA, CDR2 SNTAGT. Trimming cost V 7 bases and J 1 base, with 11 bases left between them. This CDR3 spans 14 amino acids.

The J gene is TRBJ1-1, the V gene TRBV10-3, with 8 bases that match TRBD1. This CDR3 has 15 amino acids. The trim removed 6 bases at V and 0 bases at J, leaving 6 bases unmatched. Looked up from germline, CDR1 is ENHRY and CDR2 is SYGVKD. CDR3 sequence (DNA): TGTGCCATCAGAACCAGGACAGGGTTGAACACTGAAGCTTTCTTT. Translated, it gives CAIRTRTGLNTEAFF.